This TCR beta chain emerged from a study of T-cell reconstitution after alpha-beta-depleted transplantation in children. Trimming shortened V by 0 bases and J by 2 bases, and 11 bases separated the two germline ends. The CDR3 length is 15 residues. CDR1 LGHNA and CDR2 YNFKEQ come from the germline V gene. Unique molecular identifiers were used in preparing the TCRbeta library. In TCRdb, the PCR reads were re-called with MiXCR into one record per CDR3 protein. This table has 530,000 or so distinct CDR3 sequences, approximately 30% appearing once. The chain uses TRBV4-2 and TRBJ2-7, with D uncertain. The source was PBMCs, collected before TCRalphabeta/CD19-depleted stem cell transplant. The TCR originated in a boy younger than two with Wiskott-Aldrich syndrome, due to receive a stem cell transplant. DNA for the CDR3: TGTGCCAGCAGCCAAGAGCTAGTCCCGACCTACGAGCAGTACTTC. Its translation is CASSQELVPTYEQYF.